These 15 T cell receptor beta chains came from one sample sequenced in a study of Ad26.COV2.S vaccination and SARS-CoV-2 variants. Described treatment: 15 to 20 received Ad26.COV2.S at low or high dose, single or two shots; 5 received placebo; per-sample allocation not given. Day 63 after the first vaccine or placebo injection was the time point for sampling. The assay was immunoSEQ multiplex PCR, and TCRdb's table has in-frame clones only and misses some. The sample records roughly 460,000 clones, roughly nine tenths being singletons. The input for sequencing was peripheral blood, taken in a trial of Ad26.COV2.S vaccine versus placebo. The receptors were sampled from a person aged 18-65 years who received the Ad26.COV2.S COVID-19 vaccine or a placebo.

The rearrangement links TRBV13 to TRBJ2-7; 7 nucleotides agree with TRBD1. The germline V gene has CDR1 PRHDT and CDR2 FYEKMQ (reference sequence). V was pared by 0 bases and J by 3 bases, with 5 bases of the junction left unmatched. The CDR3 loop spans 15 amino acids. For the CDR3, the DNA is TGTGCCAGCAGCTTAGGCGACAGGGAGCTCTACGAGCAGTACTTC. Translated, it gives CASSLGDRELYEQYF.

The chain is built from TRBV18 and TRBJ2-1; no definite D call. CDR1 and CDR2 (germline): KGHSH, LQKENI. The CDR3 is made up of 13 amino acids. V was shortened by 3 bases and J by 4 bases, with 7 bases between the two germline ends. CDR3 loop: CASSPATYNEQFF. The CDR3 DNA sequence: TGTGCCAGCTCACCTGCAACGTACAATGAGCAGTTCTTC. Drawing the rest from reference TRBV18 and TRBJ2-1, the complete variable domain is NAGVMQNPRHLVRRRGQEARLRCSPMKGHSHVYWYRQLPEEGLKFMVYLQKENIIDESGMPKERFSAEFPKEGPSILRIQQVVRGDSAAYFCASSPATYNEQFFGPGTRLTVL.

The chain links TRBV28 to TRBJ2-1; D gene unclear. Per germline, CDR1 MDHEN and CDR2 SYDVKM. The length of the CDR3 is 14 residues. Trimming removed 5 bases at V and 4 bases at J, with 12 bases between. The CDR3 protein is CASSPRTIYNEQFF. DNA of the CDR3: TGTGCCAGCAGTCCCCGGACCATATACAATGAGCAGTTCTTC.

This clone was observed a few times. The chain is built from TRBV10-3 and TRBJ1-1; D unclear. The CDR3 is 14 amino acids. V was shortened by 3 bases and J by 2 bases, with 10 bases between the two germline ends. Germline V CDR1 and CDR2: ENHRY, SYGVKD. DNA of the CDR3: TGTGCCATCAGTGACTTGACGAGAAACACTGAAGCTTTCTTT. This codes for CAISDLTRNTEAFF.

The V call is TRBV9, the J call TRBJ2-2; 16 positions agree with TRBD2. This CDR3 contains 17 residues. CDR1 is SGDLS, CDR2 YYNGEE, per germline. The trim removed 3 bases at V and 5 bases at J, leaving 4 bases unmatched. CDR3: CASSAMGLAGGTGELFF. The CDR3 DNA reads TGTGCCAGCAGCGCGATGGGACTAGCGGGAGGGACCGGGGAGCTGTTTTTT.

The CDR3 is CASSLKSSGELFF. As DNA, the CDR3 is TGTGCCAGCAGCTTAAAATCGTCCGGGGAGCTGTTTTTT. V usage is TRBV7-9 and J usage is TRBJ2-2; D not certain. Trimming cost V 2 bases and J 6 bases, with 7 bases left between them. This CDR3 is 13 amino acids long. Germline CDR1 SEHNR, CDR2 FQNEAQ (reference sequence). The complete variable domain, with remaining parts taken from reference TRBV7-9 and TRBJ2-2, reads DTGVSQNPRHKITKRGQNVTFRCDPISEHNRLYWYRQTLGQGPEFLTYFQNEAQLEKSRLLSDRFSAERPKGSFSTLEIQRTEQGDSAMYLCASSLKSSGELFFGEGSRLTVL.

The gene calls are TRBV11-2 and TRBJ2-7; D remains unclear. CDR3 size: 11 residues. V dropped 2 bases and J dropped 6 bases, with 5 bases sitting between them. CDR1 is SGHAT and CDR2 is FQNNGV in the germline V gene. In DNA form, the CDR3 reads TGTGCCAGCAGCTTAAGTCGCGAGCAGTACTTC. Translation: CASSLSREQYF.

The J gene is TRBJ2-2, the V gene TRBV11-3; 7 bases are a match to TRBD1. Unmatched junction bases numbered 5, after V lost 4 bases and J lost 0 bases. In germline, CDR1 is SGHNT, CDR2 YENEEA. The CDR3 has 16 residues. CDR3 protein: CASSSWTGANTGELFF. CDR3 DNA: TGTGCCAGCAGCTCATGGACAGGAGCGAACACCGGGGAGCTGTTTTTT.

This chain links TRBV27 with TRBJ1-1, with D perhaps TRBD1 (5 bases). With 5 bases removed from V and 2 bases from J, the gap between germline ends came to 15 bases. The CDR3 contains 15 residues. Germline V gene lookup returns CDR1 MNHEY and CDR2 SMNVEV (reference sequence). The CDR3 region has the DNA TGTGCCAGCAGTCCATGGGACTCCGAAAACACTGAAGCTTTCTTT. Translating it yields CASSPWDSENTEAFF.

The gene calls are TRBV21-1 and TRBJ1-5; TRBD1, the D gene given by the table, was not confirmed from the DNA. TRBV21-1 is a pseudogene locus. This CDR3 region has 14 residues. The CDR3: CASSNHAGNQPQHF. The CDR3 DNA reads TGTGCCAGCAGCAATCACGCAGGGAATCAGCCCCAGCATTTT.

The chain is built from TRBV30 and TRBJ1-1, with D perhaps matching TRBD1 (5 bases). CDR1 is GTSNPN, CDR2 SVGIG, per germline (reference sequence). The CDR3 consists of 12 residues. Trimming left V 2 bases short and J 11 bases short, with 15 bases between. CDR3 sequence (DNA): TGTGCCTGGAGTCCGTCGGGGGTGGGGGCTTTCTTT. It encodes CAWSPSGVGAFF.

CDR3 loop: CASSQERTGTYEQYF. CDR3 DNA: TGTGCCAGCAGCCAAGAACGGACGGGAACCTACGAGCAGTACTTC. The rearrangement links TRBV6-5 to TRBJ2-7, with D possibly being TRBD2 (5 bases). Per the germline V gene, CDR1 is MNHEY and CDR2 is SVGAGI. The CDR3 consists of 15 residues. V lost 6 bases to trimming and J lost 2 bases, with 17 bases between them.

This clone has only one observation. V and J are TRBV27 and TRBJ1-6; possible D gene TRBD1, 5 bases. Trimming took off 4 bases at V and 0 bases at J, with 19 bases between the two ends. This CDR3 region has 19 residues. Germline CDR1 MNHEY, CDR2 SMNVEV (reference sequence). The DNA for the CDR3 is TGTGCCAGCAGTTCCAGGGTTGCTGGGGCCTTCTCCTATAATTCACCCCTCCACTTT. It codes for CASSSRVAGAFSYNSPLHF.

The rearrangement links TRBV7-8 to TRBJ2-2; 9 positions match TRBD2. Trimming removed 1 base from V and 5 bases from J; junction bases left unmatched: 2. The V gene's germline CDR1 is SGHVS and CDR2 FQNEAQ. The CDR3 is made up of 15 amino acids. The CDR3 loop is CASSLESGRTGELFF. The DNA for the CDR3 is TGTGCCAGCAGCTTAGAAAGCGGGAGGACCGGGGAGCTGTTTTTT.

The chain is built from TRBV5-5 and TRBJ1-4, with D uncertain. Between the trimmed V and J ends, which lost 1 base and 4 bases, there was a span of 11 bases. There are 15 residues in the CDR3. Germline V gene lookup returns CDR1 SGHKS and CDR2 YYEKEE (reference sequence). Written as DNA, the CDR3 is TGTGCCAGCAGCTTGACCCCGCATGGTAATGAAAAACTGTTTTTT. Translating gives CASSLTPHGNEKLFF.